This T cell receptor beta chain was sequenced for a study of T cell responses to AZD1222 COVID-19 vaccine. CDR1 SGHTA and CDR2 FQGNSA come from the germline V gene. This CDR3 has 15 amino acids. Trimming removed 3 bases from V and 1 base from J; junction bases left unmatched: 2. Clones were read by immunoSEQ multiplex PCR, and TCRdb kept only the in-frame ones, dropping some. The sample includes approximately 190,000 clones, roughly 88% seen only once; the top ten take approximately 0.98%. This chain uses TRBV7-2 with TRBJ2-7; 11 bases fit TRBD1. Specimen: peripheral blood, collected on day 0 of AZD1222 vaccination. This TCR derives from an adult in good health. CDR3 coding DNA: TGTGCCAGCAGCTTGGGACAGGGGGAATCCTACGAGCAGTACTTC. As protein: CASSLGQGESYEQYF.